The TCR beta chain described here comes from a study of CD8+ T cells in alopecia areata. This clone came up a few times. Treatment defined: oral pan-JAK inhibitor, 5-10 mg twice daily. Extraction and reverse transcription of RNA yielded cDNA as the sequencing template. Sequencing was performed with immunoSEQ multiplex PCR; in TCRdb, only in-frame clones are kept and a portion is missing. The sample lists fewer than 250,000 clones, around two fifths occurring once. The receptor comes from a human donor with alopecia areata. The sequences come from CD4+ T cells sorted from blood, collected around week 34, from a patient treated with tofacitinib.

This chain's CDR3 is CASSGWGNYGYTF. In DNA form, the CDR3 reads TGCGCCAGCAGCGGATGGGGTAACTATGGCTACACCTTC. The chain combines TRBV4-1 with TRBJ1-2; D gene unclear. CDR1 and CDR2 (germline): MGHRA, YSYEKL. The CDR3 consists of 13 residues. Trimming removed 5 bases from V and 1 base from J, with 8 bases in between.